This TCR beta chain was sequenced during a study of blood T cell repertoires in COVID-19 (dated by TCRdb to the early 2020s). The study in broad terms: Samples covering the acute and convalescent phases of COVID-19 were provided by collaborators in the United States, Italy and Spain. Samples came from the ongoing ImmuneRACE study (first 160 participants) plus 1,254 subjects from 6 global collaborators. The repertoires were released in a freely available public database intended as a resource for research on the immune response to SARS-CoV-2. The prospective study material was composed of cDNA or gDNA derived from T cells, B-cell-depleted T cells, or PBMCs. The sample metadata nearly always contained a de-identified subject ID, COVID-19 status, age in years and sex. Deeply sampled blood TCRbeta repertoires from subjects exposed to, actively infected with, or recovered from COVID-19 were included in the dataset. Where available, HLA class I and class II types were taken from metadata supplied by the sample provider and were not determined by assay-based typing.

Results the study describes overall, beyond this receptor: The quantity of clinical and demographic metadata differed by source and by participant and was supplied without curation.

The germline V gene gives CDR1 as SGHRS and CDR2 as YFSETQ. V is cut back by 5 bases and J by 5 bases, with 9 bases in the junction unmatched. Inclusive of the bounding cysteine and phenylalanine, the CDR3 is 14 residues long. Only CDR3 DNA remains: 42 bases, in frame from the first base. TCRbeta CDR3 regions were amplified from genomic DNA by means of the immunoSEQ Assay, a bias-controlled multiplex PCR. Regarding the original processing steps: Nucleated cell counts per sample were estimated from amplification of reference gene primers within the assay. To quantify the absolute abundance of each unique TCRbeta CDR3 rearrangement, sequence reads were collapsed and filtered. Productive Simpson clonality was computed per sample as the square root of Simpson's diversity index over productive rearrangements. TCRdb took this table from immuneACCESS and kept in-frame rearrangements with V and J called. Such tables lack part of the clones; where checked against another copy, unresolved V genes explain under half of the gap, and the rest is unexplained. V and J calls and clone size follow that table, whereas D and trimming were derived from the DNA. The sample has about 170,000 clones on record, 84% of them singletons. The ten largest make up approximately 14% of the sample.

In the prospective study, participants were about 18 to 95 years old, resided in fewer than 25 geographic areas of the United States, and were enrolled through a virtual design. In the prospective study, participants were assigned to cohorts based on the clinical history participants reported in a screening survey and a study questionnaire. Recovered participants in ImmuneRACE Cohort 3 were defined as having two consecutive negative NP/OP PCR tests, clearance from a healthcare professional, or resolution of symptoms. Mobile phlebotomists in the prospective study collected whole blood, serum and a nasopharyngeal or oropharyngeal swab from every participant. Over a roughly 2-month period, participants in the prospective study had the option of providing additional blood draws and questionnaires. Blood samples from the prospective study were shipped frozen or at room temperature prior to DNA extraction.

Note on this clone: The antigen it binds to is not known. The record has no base qualities; no much larger clone is one base away.

The sequenced sample consisted of PBMCs or T cells enriched from blood (not recorded which). This TCR came from a man in his fifties who had recovered from COVID-19. The sequence joins TRBV5-1 to TRBJ1-1; 7 bases in between match TRBD1. The CDR3 region reads CASRTGTWGTEAFF. The nucleotides read TGCGCCAGCAGGACAGGGACTTGGGGGACTGAAGCTTTCTTT. Reference TRBV5-1 and TRBJ1-1 proteins supply the regions before and after the CDR3; the full variable domain is: KAGVTQTPRYLIKTRGQQVTLSCSPISGHRSVSWYQQTPGQGLQFLFEYFSETQRNKGNFPGRFSGRQFSNSRSEMNVSTLELGDSALYLCASRTGTWGTEAFFGQGTRLTVV.